This TCR beta chain was captured in a study of CXCR3-negative and CXCR3-positive naive CD8 T cells. Overall study findings and caveats: Higher TRB CDR3 hydrophobicity marked CXCR3-positive naive cells relative to CXCR3-negative naive cells.

Turning to this clonotype: Its antigen remains unidentified.

The libraries of TRB cDNA were prepared using 5' RACE with UMI labels. TCRdb reprocessed the 5' RACE reads, with one entry per CDR3 protein and no DNA. Here the sample table reports roughly 120,000 distinct CDR3 sequences. The V gene's germline CDR1 is SQVTM and CDR2 ANQGSEA. This CDR3 region has 14 residues. The chain carries TRBV29-1 and TRBJ2-2. This clonotype was obtained from a human donor in good health. Some clones in this sample may be carry-over from other donors' samples. Sequencing was carried out using naive CXCR3+ CD8+ T cells from blood. Regarding subset: CD45RO-CCR7+CD27+CD95- naive CD8+ T cells expressing CXCR3 (TNR3+). CDR3 residues: CSVEPAKNTGELFF.